Listed below are T cell receptor beta chains from one sample, sequenced in a study of T cells in Graves' hyperthyroidism and ophthalmopathy. TCRdb passed the multiplex PCR reads through MiXCR, listing each CDR3 protein once. Counted here are about 700,000 distinct CDR3 sequences, less than 15% occurring once; the ten biggest clones make up roughly a tenth. The sequenced material came from blood. These receptor sequences come from a woman aged 18-29 years with Graves' hyperthyroidism. CDR3s include the opening cysteine and the closing phenylalanine or tryptophan. The D gene is left open where the match is weak. Some rows mark clone size as missing; the rest say once, few, many or name a class of expanded clone.

J: TRBJ2-1
V: TRBV3-1
size: many
D: TRBD2
CDR3: CASSAASGRHEQFF
DNA: TGTGCCAGCTCGGCGGCTAGCGGGAGGCATGAGCAGTTCTTC

J: TRBJ1-1
V: TRBV19
size: .
D: .
CDR3: CASRPYFASNGEAFF
DNA: TGTGCCAGTAGACCATACTTTGCTTCCAACGGGGAAGCTTTCTTT

J: TRBJ2-7
V: TRBV28
size: many
D: TRBD2
CDR3: CASSYPGLAGKTFSYEQYF
DNA: TGTGCCAGCAGTTATCCGGGACTAGCGGGGAAAACCTTCTCCTACGAGCAGTACTTC

J: TRBJ2-7
V: TRBV11-1
size: many
D: .
CDR3: CASTRYPRGGGSFYEQYF
DNA: TGTGCCAGCACCCGCTATCCTCGGGGAGGTGGGAGTTTTTACGAGCAGTACTTC

J: TRBJ2-5
V: TRBV9
size: .
D: TRBD2
CDR3: CASSAYSGRGETQYF
DNA: TGTGCCAGCAGTGCATATAGCGGGAGGGGAGAGACCCAGTACTTC

J: TRBJ2-1
V: TRBV30
size: many
D: .
CDR3: CAWSGNGRRGEQFF
DNA: TGTGCCTGGAGTGGTAACGGTAGGCGCGGTGAGCAGTTCTTC

J: TRBJ1-1
V: TRBV2
size: many
D: .
CDR3: CASSRGTGIGTEAFF
DNA: TGTGCCAGCAGTCGAGGCACAGGGATAGGCACTGAAGCTTTCTTT

J: TRBJ2-1
V: TRBV7-2
size: .
D: .
CDR3: CASSQEALARATYNEQFF
DNA: TGTGCCAGCAGCCAAGAAGCTCTAGCGAGAGCAACCTACAATGAGCAGTTCTTC

J: TRBJ2-7
V: TRBV6-2/TRBV6-3
size: many
D: TRBD1
CDR3: CASSLQGHYEQYF
DNA: TGTGCCAGCAGCTTACAGGGGCACTACGAGCAGTACTTC

J: TRBJ2-7
V: TRBV10-2
size: .
D: TRBD1
CDR3: CASRRPGQGAREQYF
DNA: TGCGCCAGCAGAAGACCGGGACAGGGGGCTCGGGAGCAGTACTTC

J: TRBJ1-5
V: TRBV7-3
size: few
D: .
CDR3: CASSPRGKGYQPQHF
DNA: TGTGCCAGCAGCCCTAGGGGCAAGGGGTATCAGCCCCAGCATTTT

J: TRBJ2-1
V: TRBV20-1
size: many
D: TRBD2
CDR3: CSASPGSGNSYNEQFF
DNA: TGCAGTGCTTCCCCGGGTAGCGGGAATTCCTACAATGAGCAGTTCTTC

J: TRBJ2-5
V: TRBV9
size: many
D: TRBD1
CDR3: CASSPRTGKSQYF
DNA: TGTGCCAGCAGCCCGAGGACAGGGAAGTCCCAGTACTTC

J: TRBJ2-7
V: TRBV6-1
size: many
D: .
CDR3: CASSRIETSTGRTDEQYF
DNA: TGTGCCAGCAGTCGGATCGAAACGTCGACAGGGAGGACCGACGAGCAGTACTTC

J: TRBJ1-5
V: TRBV11-2
size: many
D: .
CDR3: CASSLQMADPQHF
DNA: TGTGCCAGCAGCTTACAAATGGCGGACCCCCAGCATTTT

J: TRBJ1-1
V: TRBV20-1
size: few
D: .
CDR3: CSARVSSFTEAFF
DNA: TGCAGTGCTAGGGTTTCGAGTTTTACTGAAGCTTTCTTT

J: TRBJ2-7
V: TRBV5-1
size: .
D: TRBD2
CDR3: CASTGLAGGGEQYF
DNA: TGCGCCAGCACCGGACTAGCGGGAGGCGGCGAGCAGTACTTC

J: TRBJ1-1
V: TRBV12-3/TRBV12-4
size: many
D: .
CDR3: CASSLGLNTEAFF
DNA: TGTGCCAGCAGCTTAGGCTTGAACACTGAAGCTTTCTTT

J: TRBJ1-5
V: TRBV30
size: many
D: .
CDR3: CAWSRARTGQGGNQPQHF
DNA: TGTGCCTGGAGTAGGGCCAGGACCGGGCAAGGGGGCAATCAGCCCCAGCATTTT

J: TRBJ2-2
V: TRBV11-2
size: many
D: TRBD2
CDR3: CASSPGLADTGELFF
DNA: TGTGCCAGCAGCCCTGGACTAGCGGACACCGGGGAGCTGTTTTTT

J: TRBJ2-7
V: TRBV11-1
size: many
D: TRBD1
CDR3: CASSATGRVYEQYF
DNA: TGTGCCAGCAGCGCGACAGGGCGAGTTTACGAGCAGTACTTC

J: TRBJ2-2
V: TRBV6-1
size: few
D: TRBD1
CDR3: CASRPDRGSTGELFF
DNA: TGTGCCAGCAGACCCGACAGGGGGAGCACCGGGGAGCTGTTTTTT

J: TRBJ2-5
V: TRBV27
size: .
D: TRBD2
CDR3: CASSFMWGGETQYF
DNA: TGTGCCAGCAGTTTTATGTGGGGGGGGGAGACCCAGTACTTC

J: TRBJ1-3
V: TRBV28
size: many
D: .
CDR3: CASSPPGTYVRNTIYF
DNA: TGTGCCAGCAGTCCCCCCGGGACATACGTAAGAAACACCATATATTTT

J: TRBJ1-5
V: TRBV6-1
size: many
D: .
CDR3: CASSEAEGVGGQPQHF
DNA: TGTGCCAGCAGTGAAGCAGAGGGGGTCGGAGGTCAGCCCCAGCATTTT

J: TRBJ1-3
V: TRBV3-1
size: few
D: .
CDR3: CAASGTRSGNTIYF
DNA: TGTGCCGCCTCCGGGACTCGCTCTGGAAACACCATATATTTT

J: TRBJ2-2
V: TRBV4-1
size: .
D: .
CDR3: CASSQDTGTGRSTGELFF
DNA: TGCGCCAGCAGCCAAGATACGGGTACAGGGAGAAGCACCGGGGAGCTGTTTTTT

J: TRBJ2-1
V: TRBV6-1
size: few
D: .
CDR3: CASSAHLISSYNEQFF
DNA: TGTGCCAGCAGTGCCCACCTAATCAGCTCCTACAATGAGCAGTTCTTC

J: TRBJ2-5
V: TRBV9
size: few
D: .
CDR3: CASSGPDTETQYF
DNA: TGTGCCAGCAGCGGTCCTGACACGGAGACCCAGTACTTC

J: TRBJ2-3
V: TRBV7-9
size: many
D: .
CDR3: CASTTVGLGSGGDTQYF
DNA: TGTGCCAGCACCACCGTGGGACTGGGGAGTGGAGGAGATACGCAGTATTTT

J: TRBJ2-2
V: TRBV28
size: many
D: .
CDR3: CASSPPTGELFF
DNA: TGTGCCAGCAGTCCCCCCACCGGGGAGCTGTTTTTT

J: TRBJ1-4
V: TRBV9
size: many
D: .
CDR3: CASSSGATNEKLFF
DNA: TGTGCCAGCAGCTCGGGGGCAACTAATGAAAAACTGTTTTTT

J: TRBJ1-6
V: TRBV28
size: many
D: TRBD1
CDR3: CASRNGRDSTNSPLHF
DNA: TGTGCCAGCAGGAATGGCCGGGACAGTACTAATTCACCCCTCCACTTT

J: TRBJ2-5
V: TRBV2
size: .
D: TRBD2
CDR3: CASAAGGGETQYF
DNA: TGTGCCAGCGCGGCGGGAGGGGGGGAGACCCAGTACTTC

J: TRBJ1-5
V: TRBV5-4
size: .
D: .
CDR3: CARGMVQPQHF
DNA: TGTGCCAGAGGGATGGTCCAGCCCCAGCATTTT

J: TRBJ2-7
V: TRBV6-1
size: few
D: TRBD1
CDR3: CASRPGQGGNYEQYF
DNA: TGTGCCAGCAGACCCGGACAGGGAGGTAACTACGAGCAGTACTTC

J: TRBJ1-2
V: TRBV6-2/TRBV6-3
size: .
D: TRBD1
CDR3: CASSYSNRGFNYGYTF
DNA: TGCGCCAGCAGTTACTCCAACAGGGGTTTTAACTATGGCTACACCTTC

J: TRBJ2-7
V: TRBV5-6
size: .
D: .
CDR3: CASSSKGGGYEQYF
DNA: TGTGCCAGCAGCTCAAAGGGGGGAGGGTACGAGCAGTACTTC

J: TRBJ2-7
V: TRBV2
size: many
D: TRBD2
CDR3: CASRDTGGHYEQYF
DNA: TGTGCCAGCAGGGACACGGGAGGTCACTACGAGCAGTACTTC

J: TRBJ2-5
V: TRBV28
size: few
D: .
CDR3: CASSLMARETQYF
DNA: TGTGCCAGCAGTTTAATGGCTAGAGAGACCCAGTACTTC

J: TRBJ2-5
V: TRBV12-3/TRBV12-4
size: many
D: .
CDR3: CASRGTSFETQYF
DNA: TGTGCCAGCAGGGGTACTAGCTTTGAGACCCAGTACTTC

J: TRBJ2-2
V: TRBV4-1
size: few
D: .
CDR3: CASSQGGASTGTGELFF
DNA: TGCGCCAGCAGCCAAGGGGGGGCCAGCACGGGCACCGGGGAGCTGTTTTTT

J: TRBJ2-7
V: TRBV7-2
size: .
D: TRBD2
CDR3: CASSLVGGWAYEQYF
DNA: TGTGCCAGCAGCTTAGTGGGGGGGTGGGCCTACGAGCAGTACTTC

J: TRBJ2-3
V: TRBV7-3
size: many
D: .
CDR3: CASSQASSTDTQYF
DNA: TGTGCCAGCAGTCAAGCTTCAAGCACAGATACGCAGTATTTT